The present T cell receptor beta chain was sequenced within a study of blood T cell repertoires in COVID-19. Study at large: Researchers got acute and convalescent COVID-19 samples from the United States, Italy and Spain.

Generated by immunoSEQ multiplex PCR, the TCRdb table keeps only in-frame clones and is missing some. The table records hundreds of thousands of clones, about 80% of them present only once. The sequenced material came from peripheral blood. The sequence was collected from an elderly man with acute or convalescent COVID-19.

CDR3 nucleotides: TGTGCCAGCAGCTTTATGAGGGGGCGGGACACCTCCTACGAGCAGTACTTC. Its protein is CASSFMRGRDTSYEQYF. The V and J genes are TRBV7-9 and TRBJ2-7, with D maybe TRBD1 (7 bases). This CDR3 is built from 17 residues. CDR1 is SEHNR and CDR2 is FQNEAQ in the germline V gene (reference sequence). The V and J ends lost 3 bases and 0 bases respectively, with 18 bases between them.